The subject of this entry is one T cell receptor beta chain. The table lists this clonotype with a few counts. The specificity of this receptor is unknown. No quality values exist for individual bases; no much larger clone is one base distant. This specimen comes from a study of T cell repertoires in cytomegalovirus infection (dated by TCRdb to the late 2010s). Regarding the research as a whole: Peptide stimulations targeted recently identified HLA-C-restricted CMV epitopes, whose presentation resists viral immunomodulation, together with well-studied HLA-B-restricted epitopes. Because public TCR beta signatures pointed to carriage of CMV infection together with the matching HLA type, the HLA type of each donor mattered for the analysis. Overall study outcomes, separate from this receptor: Cumulative frequency of public TCR beta family members discriminated carriers of CMV infection plus the relevant HLA type in this cohort and an independent roughly 320-donor cohort. The ex vivo response was dominated by HLA-C-restricted CMV-specific TCR beta clonotypes, which also provided the single most frequent clonotype in two of eight donors.

Sequenced on an Illumina HiSeq 1500. In TCRdb, the public reads were trimmed at Q25 with fastp and aligned with MiXCR, with productive beta chains retained. Each entry merges the rows of one CDR3 protein and shows their most common DNA and genes. This sample is represented by 150,000 to 200,000 distinct CDR3 sequences; 20% to 25% of them were singletons. The ten largest clones add up to roughly 25% of the sample. Per the publication, the treatment or condition label means: in vitro stimulation with specific CMV peptide epitopes to enrich CMV-specific T cells. V has 4 bases trimmed and J has 8 bases trimmed; junction bases matching no gene number 4. The CDR3 has 13 amino acids, counting the end cysteine and phenylalanine. The only DNA kept is the CDR3, 39 bases in frame from the first base. According to the germline V gene (reference sequence), CDR1 reads SEHNR and CDR2 reads FQNEAQ.

The clonotype originates from a human donor in good health (CMV status not recorded). Some clones in this sample may be carry-over from other donors' samples. The chain couples TRBV7-9 to TRBJ1-5, with TRBD1 matching 8 junction bases. Sequenced here: CD8+ T cells from cultured PBMCs, sampled from culture after CMV antigen stimulation. The bases are TGTGCCAGCAGCTCACAGGGGGTGAAGCCCCAGCATTTT. Its translation reads: CASSSQGVKPQHF. With the portions outside the CDR3 filled from the reference TRBV7-9 and TRBJ1-5 genes, the complete variable region becomes DTGVSQNPRHKITKRGQNVTFRCDPISEHNRLYWYRQTLGQGPEFLTYFQNEAQLEKSRLLSDRFSAERPKGSFSTLEIQRTEQGDSAMYLCASSSQGVKPQHFGDGTRLSIL.